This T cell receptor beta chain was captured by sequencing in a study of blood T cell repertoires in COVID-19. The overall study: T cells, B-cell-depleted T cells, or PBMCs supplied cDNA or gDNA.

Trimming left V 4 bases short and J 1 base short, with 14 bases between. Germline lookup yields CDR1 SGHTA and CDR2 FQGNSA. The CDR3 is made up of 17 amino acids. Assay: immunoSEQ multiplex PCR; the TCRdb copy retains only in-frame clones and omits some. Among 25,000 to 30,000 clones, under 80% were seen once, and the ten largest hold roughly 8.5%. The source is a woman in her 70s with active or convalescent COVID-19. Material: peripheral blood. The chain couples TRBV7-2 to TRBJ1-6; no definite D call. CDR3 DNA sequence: TGTGCCAGCAGCTGGTCCTCAAGCGGTTCCTATAATTCACCCCTCCACTTT. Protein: CASSWSSSGSYNSPLHF.